These 27 T cell receptor beta chains were all obtained from the same sample, sequenced in a study of T cell repertoires in cytomegalovirus infection. TCRdb re-called the reads through MiXCR, storing one row per CDR3 protein. The sample includes 800,000 to 950,000 distinct CDR3 sequences, about 31% seen only once; the top ten take around 12%. Antigens of these TCRs are unknown. The material was cultured CD8+ T cells from PBMCs, obtained from culture after CMV antigen stimulation. These TCRs come from a human donor in good health (CMV status not recorded). Some clones in this sample may be carry-over from other donors' samples.

The chain is built from TRBV4-1 and TRBJ2-5; 7 bases map to TRBD1. The CDR3 length is 15 residues. Germline CDR1 reads MGHRA; CDR2 reads YSYEKL. V lost 1 base to trimming and J lost 3 bases; unmatched junction nucleotides: 5. CDR3 coding DNA: TGCGCCAGCAGCCAAGCTGTCAGGGGGAAAGAGACCCAGTACTTC. Translated: CASSQAVRGKETQYF.

V gene TRBV15 combines with J gene TRBJ2-3; TRBD1 aligns across 10 bases. CDR1 and CDR2 (germline): LNHNV, YYDKDF (reference sequence). After removal of 5 bases from V and 2 bases from J, the junction contained 10 bases not matched to a gene. The CDR3 consists of 17 residues. CDR3 region: CATSGDRGRRHTDTQYF. The CDR3 DNA is TGTGCCACCAGCGGGGACAGGGGACGGCGCCACACAGATACGCAGTATTTT.

The chain couples TRBV19 to TRBJ1-4; weak D call: TRBD1 (6 bases). Trimming took 4 bases from V and 6 from J, leaving 18 bases between them. This CDR3 is 16 amino acids long. The V gene's germline CDR1 is LNHDA and CDR2 SQIVND (reference sequence). This CDR3 reads CASSTHYRALDEKLFF. The CDR3 bases are TGTGCCAGTAGTACCCATTACAGGGCCTTGGATGAAAAACTGTTTTTT.

This clonotype appeared many times. This sequence joins TRBV7-2 and TRBJ2-7; 7 bases map to TRBD2. Germline V gene lookup returns CDR1 SGHTA and CDR2 FQGNSA. The CDR3 sequence is 16 residues long. Germline trimming cut 5 bases from V and 4 bases from J; bases unmatched to any gene: 14. Here the CDR3 reads CASSPRIRDYEYEQYV. CDR3 DNA: TGTGCCAGCAGCCCTCGGATCCGGGACTACGAATACGAGCAGTACGTC.

This clonotype was observed a few times. The CDR3 nucleotides read TGTGCCAGCAGCTTATTTTCGGAGACCCAGTACTTC. It codes for CASSLFSETQYF. J is TRBJ2-5 and V is TRBV7-9, with no clear D. V was trimmed by 2 bases and J by 5 bases, leaving 6 bases between them. This CDR3 has 12 amino acids. Per germline, CDR1 SEHNR and CDR2 FQNEAQ (reference sequence).

This chain links TRBV19 with TRBJ2-2; D is perhaps TRBD2 (5 bases). Trimming stripped 5 bases from V and 8 bases from J, with 12 bases between. The CDR3 totals 13 residues. Germline CDR1 is LNHDA and CDR2 is SQIVND (reference sequence). The CDR3 spells CASSWTGRGELFF. Here the CDR3 DNA reads TGTGCCAGTAGTTGGACTGGTAGGGGGGAGCTGTTTTTT.

This clonotype came up many times. The chain employs TRBV7-6 and TRBJ1-2; D gene uncertain. This CDR3 contains 14 residues. Germline V gene lookup returns CDR1 SGHVS and CDR2 FNYEAQ. Trimming left V 1 base short and J 6 bases short, with 12 bases between. The CDR3 here is CASSLGGPDDGYTF. The CDR3 DNA follows: TGTGCCAGCAGCTTAGGAGGGCCTGATGATGGCTACACCTTC.

The rearrangement joins TRBV5-6 to TRBJ1-5; 7 nucleotides match TRBD1. Losses at the gene ends were 1 base for V and 0 bases for J; bases not matched to a gene: 10. The CDR3 sequence is 18 residues long. Germline CDR1 is SGHDT and CDR2 is YYEEEE. Written as DNA, the CDR3 is TGTGCCAGCAGCTTGACCTTCGAACGGGACAGTAGCAATCAGCCCCAGCATTTT. Amino acids: CASSLTFERDSSNQPQHF. Full variable domain (remainder filled in from reference TRBV5-6 and TRBJ1-5): DAGVTQSPTHLIKTRGQQVTLRCSPKSGHDTVSWYQQALGQGPQFIFQYYEEEERQRGNFPDRFSGHQFPNYSSELNVNALLLGDSALYLCASSLTFERDSSNQPQHFGDGTRLSIL.

This clonotype was seen many times. V is TRBV7-2 and J is TRBJ2-3, with TRBD2 matching over 14 bases. Trimming took 5 bases from V and 2 from J; bases not matched to a gene: 12. The CDR3 is 19 residues long. The germline CDR1 and CDR2 sequences are SGHTA and FQGNSA. In DNA, the CDR3 is TGTGCCAGCAGCCCCCGACTAGCGGGGGGGCACACTACCACAGATACGCAGTATTTT. Its protein is CASSPRLAGGHTTTDTQYF.

The chain employs TRBV27 and TRBJ2-3; 8 bases are a match to TRBD1. The CDR3 spans 17 residues. Germline CDR1 and CDR2: MNHEY and SMNVEV (reference sequence). Unmatched junction bases numbered 13, after V lost 8 bases and J lost 0 bases. CDR3 in amino acids: CASRSLLRDRSTDTQYF. DNA for the CDR3: TGTGCCAGCCGCTCTCTTCTCCGGGACAGGAGCACAGATACGCAGTATTTT.

A few counts support this clonotype. This chain links TRBV7-9 with TRBJ1-4; D unclear. Germline V gene lookup returns CDR1 SEHNR and CDR2 FQNEAQ (reference sequence). V lost 5 bases to trimming and J lost 7 bases, with 11 bases between them. The CDR3 is 13 amino acids. CDR3 sequence (DNA): TGTGCCAGCAGCCAAACTCACAGTGAAAAACTGTTTTTT. This sequence encodes CASSQTHSEKLFF.

The V call is TRBV20-1, the J call TRBJ1-1, with a weak D call TRBD1 (6 bases). Germline V lookup: CDR1 DFQATT, CDR2 SNEGSKA (reference sequence). The V end was cut by 3 bases, the J end by 0 bases, with 17 bases between. There are 16 residues in the CDR3. The DNA of the CDR3 is TGCAGTGCTAGCCCCGGCAGGGGAGGGATGAACACTGAAGCTTTCTTT. Residues: CSASPGRGGMNTEAFF.

This clonotype was seen a few times. The V call is TRBV6-6, the J call TRBJ1-5, with 8 nucleotides matching TRBD1. CDR3 size: 16 residues. Per the germline V gene, CDR1 is MNHNY and CDR2 is SVGAGI (reference sequence). V dropped 5 bases and J dropped 5; count of bases not matched to a gene: 11. The DNA of the CDR3 is TGTGCCAGCAGTCTTAGCCCCCCGACAGGGGATCAGCCCCAGCATTTT. Amino acids: CASSLSPPTGDQPQHF.

For this clonotype: The final CDR3 position lacks the conserved phenylalanine or tryptophan, pointing to a likely read error. The chain is built from TRBV7-2 and TRBJ1-1, with D unresolved. Germline V gene sequence: CDR1 SGHTA, CDR2 FQGNSA. The CDR3 spans 13 residues. V was cut by 3 bases and J by 0 bases, with 5 bases left in between. Written as DNA, the CDR3 is TGTGCCAGCAGCTTTGTCTTGAACACTGAAGCTTTCTCT. Translated: CASSFVLNTEAFS.

In nucleotides, the CDR3 is TGTGCTAGTGCCCAGGGTGGGGGCACTGAAGCTTTCTTT. This codes for CASAQGGGTEAFF. The V and J genes are TRBV12-5 and TRBJ1-1, with D maybe TRBD1 (5 bases). This CDR3 spans 13 amino acids. V lost 7 bases to trimming and J lost 4 bases, with 13 bases between them. Germline CDR1 is LGHNT and CDR2 is FRNRAP.

This clonotype was found many times. V gene TRBV7-2 combines with J gene TRBJ2-1, with unresolved D. CDR1 and CDR2 (germline): SGHTA, FQGNSA. V lost 5 bases and J 4 bases, leaving 12 bases between the germline ends. This CDR3 has 14 amino acids. The CDR3 reads CASSPRTDYNEQFF. CDR3 DNA sequence: TGTGCCAGCAGCCCCAGGACGGATTACAATGAGCAGTTCTTC.

This clonotype came up many times. This chain's CDR3 is CASSLGSQGIYNEQFF. CDR3 bases: TGTGCCAGCAGCTTAGGAAGTCAGGGGATTTACAATGAGCAGTTCTTC. This chain joins TRBV7-8 and TRBJ2-1, with D maybe TRBD1 (6 bases). CDR1 is SGHVS, CDR2 FQNEAQ, per germline. V was clipped by 1 base and J by 4 bases, with 14 bases between them. CDR3 size: 16 residues.

This clonotype was detected a few times. V is TRBV11-3 and J is TRBJ2-5; D not certain. V was trimmed by 3 bases and J by 3 bases, leaving 14 bases between them. Germline CDR1 and CDR2: SGHNT and YENEEA. This CDR3 region has 15 residues. CDR3 nucleotides: TGTGCCAGCAGCTTTGGTGGTGGGTTCGAAGAGACCCAGTACTTC. Its translation is CASSFGGGFEETQYF.

This clonotype turned up a few times. The genes are TRBV15 and TRBJ2-4; D is undetermined. The CDR3 extends over 16 amino acids. The germline V gene has CDR1 LNHNV and CDR2 YYDKDF (reference sequence). Trimming stripped 1 base from V and 1 base from J, with 11 bases between. Written as DNA, the CDR3 is TGTGCCACCAGCAGAGTTGGCCCCGGGGCCAAAAACATTCAGTACTTC. Residues: CATSRVGPGAKNIQYF.

The chain carries TRBV25-1 and TRBJ2-5; perhaps TRBD1 as D (6 bases). CDR1 is MGHDK, CDR2 SYGVNS, per germline. This CDR3 has 17 residues. Trimming took 1 base from V and 5 from J, leaving 20 bases between them. The CDR3 sequence is CASSEFGTIISYETQYF. Here the CDR3 DNA reads TGTGCCAGCAGTGAATTCGGGACAATTATTTCTTATGAGACCCAGTACTTC. Using reference TRBV25-1 and TRBJ2-5 for the parts outside the CDR3, the full variable domain is EADIYQTPRYLVIGTGKKITLECSQTMGHDKMYWYQQDPGMELHLIHYSYGVNSTEKGDLSSESTVSRIRTEHFPLTLESARPSHTSQYLCASSEFGTIISYETQYFGPGTRLLVL.

This clonotype showed up just a few times. The chain links TRBV7-8 to TRBJ2-3, with D possibly TRBD1 on 6 matching bases. The CDR3 runs 14 residues. The V gene lost 8 bases and the J gene lost 0 bases, with 12 bases spanning the gap. The germline CDR1 and CDR2 sequences are SGHVS and FQNEAQ. In nucleotides, the CDR3 is TGTGCCAGCGGGACACGAAGAAGCACAGATACGCAGTATTTT. It codes for CASGTRRSTDTQYF.

In this sample, this clonotype turned up a few times. The genes are TRBV2 and TRBJ2-7; D is possibly TRBD1 (6 bases). V lost 7 bases to trimming and J lost 1 base, with 20 bases between them. Per the germline V gene, CDR1 is SNHLY and CDR2 is FYNNEI. This CDR3 spans 16 amino acids. The CDR3 DNA reads as TGTGCCAGCATCGAGCCAGACAGGATCAGTTCCTACGAGCAGTACTTC. Amino acid sequence: CASIEPDRISSYEQYF.

A word on this clonotype: The junction and the germline gene differ at one end; a read error may be behind it. The chain is built from TRBV12-5 and TRBJ1-1, with D perhaps matching TRBD1 (5 bases). Germline CDR1 and CDR2: LGHNT and FRNRAP. The CDR3 length is 13 residues. CDR3 coding DNA: TGTGCTAGTGGTTTCGGGCAGGGACCTGAAGCTCTCTTT. It yields the protein CASGFGQGPEALF.

The V and J genes are TRBV3-1 and TRBJ1-5; no clear D gene. The CDR3 has 15 amino acids. CDR1 is LGHDT and CDR2 is YNNKEL in the germline V gene (reference sequence). The germline V and J ends were trimmed by 0 bases and 3 bases, with 9 bases remaining between them. The chain's CDR3 is CASSQDPHLNQPQHF. The DNA of the CDR3 is TGTGCCAGCAGCCAAGATCCGCATCTCAATCAGCCCCAGCATTTT.

Remarks on this clonotype: A much larger clone is a single base away; this may be a read error. This chain's CDR3 is CASNLSADYLWAGELFF. CDR3 nucleotides: TGTGCCAGCAACTTAAGTGCAGATTACCTTTGGGCCGGGGAGCTGTTTTTT. The gene calls are TRBV7-2 and TRBJ2-2; D gene unclear. The CDR3 has 17 amino acids. Germline V lookup: CDR1 SGHTA, CDR2 FQGNSA.

This clonotype was counted between two and nine times. The chain uses TRBV5-6 and TRBJ1-2, with 7 bases identical to TRBD1. V was clipped by 0 bases and J by 8 bases; unmatched bases: 7. The CDR3 consists of 14 residues. In germline, CDR1 is SGHDT, CDR2 YYEEEE. The CDR3 reads CASSLAQVGGGYTF. CDR3 DNA sequence: TGTGCCAGCAGCTTGGCTCAGGTAGGGGGCGGCTACACCTTC.

This clonotype has a handful of counts. V is TRBV27 and J is TRBJ1-6; D is ambiguous. V was shortened by 3 bases and J by 3 bases, with 12 bases between the two germline ends. From germline, CDR1 is MNHEY and CDR2 SMNVEV (reference sequence). This CDR3 is 16 amino acids long. The CDR3 reads CASSFGGNFYNSPLHF. CDR3 DNA sequence: TGTGCCAGCAGTTTTGGAGGGAACTTCTATAATTCACCCCTCCACTTT.